This TCR beta chain was retrieved from a study of cytomegalovirus exposure and HLA in healthy donors (dated by TCRdb to the late 2010s). The study in broad terms: An earlier analysis of some 550 of the donors reported more than 250 Gb of sequence data and 100 million to 140 million unique TCR beta sequences from about 200 million T cells. An earlier analysis of 587 of the donors used high-throughput TCR beta sequencing to judge whether each TCR beta V gene segment behaved as functional or pseudogenic. To predict cytomegalovirus infection status, the study brought together high-throughput TCR immunosequencing, statistical association of individual TCRs with disease status, and machine learning. The study was designed to test whether signatures of past pathogen exposure could be identified by cataloging public T cell receptors. Along with the roughly 700-subject first cohort, a separate validation cohort of approximately 110 different subjects was used. The T cell repertoires of under 700 subjects were profiled by immunosequencing and related to cytomegalovirus serostatus. Typing coverage differed by locus: A, B, C, DRB1 and DQB1 were typed in about 629-630 donors, DQA1 in roughly 500, DPA1 in approximately 600, and DPB1 in just under 490. Among roughly 400 genotyped donors of the cohort, an average of approximately 250,000 unique TCR beta nucleotide sequences were sequenced per donor, roughly 20% of them non-productive. All discovery cohort repertoires had been generated on a single sequencing platform. The genetic ancestry cluster associated with self-reported Caucasian donors included 80% to 90% of the 398 genotyped donors. A later analysis re-analyzed previously published TCR beta repertoires from approximately 700 donors and added high-resolution HLA genotyping to study TCR occurrence patterns. Donor age, sex, ethnicity and CMV serostatus were compiled together with the repertoire data. In a later genetic analysis, genome-wide SNP genotypes for about 65% of the roughly 700 donors were used, and that subset was treated as a discovery cohort. In the later analysis, no new phenotypic data were used to find candidate immune exposures; instead, reliance was placed on TCR beta sequences and their occurrence across donors. Roughly 300 gigabases of sequencing data and around 80 million unique TCR sequences made up an early release that covered approximately 650 HLA-typed donors. HLA typing covered class I and class II loci at four-digit resolution. A handful of DR-DQ haplotypes were handled as single units for association and clustering because linkage in the cohort was strong. What the work shows at the level of the full study, not this receptor alone: Assigning TCR associations to individual alleles was difficult when HLA alleles, especially DR and DQ, strongly co-occurred. A cluster of highly shared sequence variants was judged likely to be a technical artifact of the sequencing pipeline. The earlier analysis of about 600 of the donors excluded some 15 rarely observed V segments, including chromosome 9 orphons, because counts were too low. A further reported finding was that TCR beta sequences accurately predicted the HLA-A and HLA-B alleles for most subjects in the first cohort. The only immune exposure information available for the cohort was CMV serostatus. Specific HLA alleles were associated with around 18,000 TCR beta sequences at a false discovery rate of 0.05 in a later analysis. Correlated functional status among segregating V segments might reflect linkage disequilibrium, but an unknown experimental factor could not be ruled out. A later genetic analysis reported fewer N-insertions in productive TCRs among donors in an Asian-associated ancestry cluster than the roughly 650-donor mean. Roughly uniform sequencing depth across donors was assumed in presence/absence analyses, although this assumption may not hold. Some IMGT-functional V segments, including TRBV6-2 and TRBV6-3, could not be told apart with the 87-base-pair reads, so those segments were excluded. Several of the top co-occurrence clusters appeared to be linked to parvovirus B19, influenza, CMV and Epstein-Barr virus, according to a later analysis. The classifier was reported to diagnose cytomegalovirus status with high specificity and sensitivity in both the original cohort and the validation cohort. In an earlier analysis of 587 of the donors, most TCR beta V segments were observed in productive rearrangements about 87% or about 30% of the time, broadly matching IMGT annotations. In a later analysis, most CMV-associated TCR beta chains were found to appear HLA-restricted, with HLA associations seemingly driven largely by CMV exposure. It was suggested by the authors that the approach could potentially be generalized to other disease states and immunological phenotypes. HLA typing was unavailable for some donors at each locus, so association tests used only the typed subset. This cohort had only TCR beta chains sequenced, and the lack of alpha or paired-chain data limited which features could be detected. In a later analysis, TCR association rates were found to vary across HLA loci, with the most associated TCRs seen for DRB1 alleles and the fewest for HLA-C alleles. In vitro tests confirmed that three of the cytomegalovirus-associated TCR beta chains recognize cytomegalovirus antigens. In the study, some 160 TCR beta chains were listed as associated with cytomegalovirus. Most TCR sequences were seen in very few donors, while some public TCRs were found in many individuals. In a later analysis, HLA-associated TCR beta chains were found to be more clonally expanded and to have lower generation probabilities than equally common non-associated chains. V-gene and J-gene trimming of TCR beta chains was associated with a missense DCLRE1C variant in a later genetic analysis, and the association was replicated in an independent cohort.

According to the germline V gene, CDR1 reads SQVTM and CDR2 reads ANQGSEA. Trimming accounts for 6 bases at V and 1 base at J, while the number of junction bases matched to no gene is 10. The CDR3 covers 16 residues, taking in both the cysteine and the phenylalanine. The retained sequence is limited to the CDR3, 48 bases, with the frame set at the first base. As concerns this clone: The antigen it recognizes is unknown. Base qualities are not recorded, but no much larger clone differs from it by a single base.

Library preparation employed the immunoSEQ multiplex PCR assay. For the multiplex PCR, a mixture combining 60 forward primers for TCR Vbeta segments and 13 reverse primers for TCR Jbeta segments was used. The CDR3 region of rearranged TCR beta genes was amplified from genomic DNA by a multiplex PCR assay. The amplified TCR beta libraries were sequenced on the Illumina HiSeq System as 87-base-pair reads. Concerning the study's data processing: A later analysis tallied 75 million to 95 million unique TCR beta chains across the roughly 610 repertoires, and approximately 12 million of those chains were shared by two or more donors. Raw reads were error-corrected and collapsed into unique sequences with a nearest-neighbor algorithm that merged closely related sequences to remove PCR and sequencing errors. Alignment of CDR3 sequences to IMGT reference sequences was used to assign V, D and J gene segments. Each retained sequence needed at least a six-nucleotide match to both a V gene segment and a J gene segment. Rearrangements were classified as productive when the CDR3 lacked stop codons and remained in frame with V and J, and all other rearrangements were classified as non-productive. Following IMGT convention, CDR3 was defined as the stretch from the second conserved V-encoded cysteine up to the conserved J-encoded phenylalanine. Sequences without an unambiguous match to a single V gene segment were excluded from the earlier analysis of 500 to 700 of the donors. In an earlier analysis of 587 of the donors, V segments were called functional above 56.7% productive rearrangements and were called segregating when the between-donor standard deviation exceeded 5%. A statistical classification framework was built for diagnosing cytomegalovirus status from the catalog of TCR beta chain sequences. In a later analysis, V and J genes were assigned by comparing TCR nucleotide sequences against IMGT/GENE-DB human TR gene sequences. A later analysis assigned CDR3 sequences and most-parsimonious VDJ recombination scenarios with the TCRdist pipeline. A later analysis defined each TCR beta chain by its CDR3 amino acid sequence plus V-gene family, and excluded reads lacking a unique V-gene family. As a way to deal with suspected cross-contamination and a sequencing artifact, a later analysis dropped 450 to 600 nucleotide sequences that were highly shared and had low generation probability. A later analysis calculated a clonal expansion index for each public chain from normalized within-repertoire ranks of inferred template counts. In a later analysis, generation probabilities were computed with a VDJ recombination model fitted to out-of-frame rearrangements, and the resulting probabilities were checked against IGoR. A later analysis scored TCR-TCR, TCR-HLA and TCR-CMV co-occurrence with hypergeometric tests, applying a repertoire-size bias correction to TCR pairs. A later analysis estimated false discovery rates by permuting HLA or CMV assignments 20 times. In a later analysis, co-occurring TCRs were grouped using DBSCAN, with TCRdist sequence similarity added in when clustering inside HLA-allele-positive subsets. For co-occurrence clustering, repertoires with fewer than 30,000 or more than 120,000 public chains were excluded, along with roughly 5 repertoires with anomalous nucleotide sharing. TCRdb re-hosts the immuneACCESS table, in-frame sequences only. Its copies lack some clones; in the studies checked, an unresolved V gene accounts for under half of them, and the cause for the rest is not known. For V, J and clone size, that table is used; D and trimming come from the DNA. The sample profile shows a few hundred thousand clones; roughly 91% of them were found once. The ten biggest clones cover less than 2% of the sample.

The cohort was made up of 666 healthy bone marrow donors. Cohort members were all nominally healthy when sampled, although unrecorded immune exposures were likely present. The donor was CMV seronegative and was included in the group of over 300 seronegative cohort members. Each donor provided a peripheral blood sample, and peripheral blood mononuclear cells were used for TCR beta sequencing. The Qiagen DNeasy Blood Extraction Kit was used to extract genomic DNA from the blood cell samples. Rearrangement joined TRBV29-1 to TRBJ1-1; the central 11 bases match TRBD1. The receptor was derived from a girl aged 2 to 10 in good health and CMV-seronegative. Source material: PBMCs. The CDR3 region reads CSVPGQGAWANTEAFF. The DNA sequence reads TGCAGCGTCCCCGGACAGGGGGCTTGGGCGAACACTGAAGCTTTCTTT. Supplemented by the reference TRBV29-1 and TRBJ1-1 proteins around the CDR3, the complete variable domain is SAVISQKPSRDICQRGTSLTIQCQVDSQVTMMFWYRQQPGQSLTLIATANQGSEATYESGFVIDKFPISRPNLTFSTLTVSNMSPEDSSIYLCSVPGQGAWANTEAFFGQGTRLTVV.